The rows below give T cell receptor beta chains drawn from one sample of a study of blood T cell repertoires in COVID-19. The assay was immunoSEQ multiplex PCR, and TCRdb's table has in-frame clones only and misses some. The sample lists approximately 170,000 clones, 80% to 90% seen once, with approximately 1.1% in the top ten. Material: peripheral blood. The receptors were sampled from a man aged 30 to 45 with acute or convalescent COVID-19. The CDR3 runs from the conserved cysteine through the conserved F or W. Each record gives: V gene, J gene, D gene, clone size, CDR3 DNA, CDR3 protein. A D gene is named only where the DNA matches it firmly. Clone size is not always given. Where it is, it says once, few, many or a class for expanded clones.

>TRBV7-2|TRBJ1-5|-|-
TGTGCCAGCAGCCCCAACAGCTATAGCAATCAGCCCCAGCATTTT
CASSPNSYSNQPQHF
>TRBV28|TRBJ1-5|-|-
TGTGCCAGCGGTTTGAGGGGGACCAGCAATCAGCCCCAGCATTTT
CASGLRGTSNQPQHF
>TRBV19|TRBJ1-2|-|-
TGTGCCAGTAGTATAGACTCCAACTATGGCTACACCTTC
CASSIDSNYGYTF
>TRBV6-5|TRBJ2-3|TRBD2|-
TGTGCCAGCAGCCTAGCGGGGGCGCCGTGGGATACGCAGTATTTT
CASSLAGAPWDTQYF
>TRBV28|TRBJ1-2|TRBD1|-
TGTGCCAGCAGTCAAGCCGGGACAGGGAAACGCGCACACACCTTC
CASSQAGTGKRAHTF
>TRBV28|TRBJ1-5|TRBD1|few
TGTGCCAGCAGTCAACCCCGGGGACAGAGCAATCAGCCCCAGCATTTT
CASSQPRGQSNQPQHF
>TRBV7-8|TRBJ2-3|-|-
TGTGCCAGCAGCTTAGACAGGGTTACGCAGTATTTT
CASSLDRVTQYF
>TRBV4-1|TRBJ1-2|TRBD1|-
TGCGCCAGCAGCCAAGGTACAGGGGGCCCCGAGCCCTATGGCTACACCTTC
CASSQGTGGPEPYGYTF
>TRBV6-5|TRBJ2-1|TRBD1|-
TGTGCCAGCAGTTCAGACAGGGGTGGATACAATGAGCAGTTCTTC
CASSSDRGGYNEQFF
>TRBV7-9|TRBJ2-3|TRBD1|few
TGTGCCAGCAGCCCGGGACAGGGCATAGATACGCAGTATTTT
CASSPGQGIDTQYF
>TRBV5-1|TRBJ1-2|-|-
TGCGCCAGCAGCGGAACCCGGGGGACGGGGGGCTACACCTTC
CASSGTRGTGGYTF
>TRBV11-2|TRBJ2-7|TRBD2|once
TGTGCCAGCAGCTGGGGAGGGAAAACTACCGAGCAGTACTTC
CASSWGGKTTEQYF
>TRBV14|TRBJ2-7|TRBD1|-
TGTGCCAGCAGCCGGGCCGGGACAGCGTTTTACGAGCAGTACTTC
CASSRAGTAFYEQYF
>TRBV25-1|TRBJ2-7|-|-
TGTGCCAGCAGAGACAGAGTCTACGAGCAGTACTTC
CASRDRVYEQYF
>TRBV7-2|TRBJ1-2|TRBD1|-
TGTGCCAGCAGCTCAAGGGGCGGGACAGGAAGCGGCTATGGCTACACCTTC
CASSSRGGTGSGYGYTF
>TRBV7-8|TRBJ1-1|-|once
TGTGCCAGCAGCTTACCGGCCCGACAGGAAGCTTTCTTT
CASSLPARQEAFF